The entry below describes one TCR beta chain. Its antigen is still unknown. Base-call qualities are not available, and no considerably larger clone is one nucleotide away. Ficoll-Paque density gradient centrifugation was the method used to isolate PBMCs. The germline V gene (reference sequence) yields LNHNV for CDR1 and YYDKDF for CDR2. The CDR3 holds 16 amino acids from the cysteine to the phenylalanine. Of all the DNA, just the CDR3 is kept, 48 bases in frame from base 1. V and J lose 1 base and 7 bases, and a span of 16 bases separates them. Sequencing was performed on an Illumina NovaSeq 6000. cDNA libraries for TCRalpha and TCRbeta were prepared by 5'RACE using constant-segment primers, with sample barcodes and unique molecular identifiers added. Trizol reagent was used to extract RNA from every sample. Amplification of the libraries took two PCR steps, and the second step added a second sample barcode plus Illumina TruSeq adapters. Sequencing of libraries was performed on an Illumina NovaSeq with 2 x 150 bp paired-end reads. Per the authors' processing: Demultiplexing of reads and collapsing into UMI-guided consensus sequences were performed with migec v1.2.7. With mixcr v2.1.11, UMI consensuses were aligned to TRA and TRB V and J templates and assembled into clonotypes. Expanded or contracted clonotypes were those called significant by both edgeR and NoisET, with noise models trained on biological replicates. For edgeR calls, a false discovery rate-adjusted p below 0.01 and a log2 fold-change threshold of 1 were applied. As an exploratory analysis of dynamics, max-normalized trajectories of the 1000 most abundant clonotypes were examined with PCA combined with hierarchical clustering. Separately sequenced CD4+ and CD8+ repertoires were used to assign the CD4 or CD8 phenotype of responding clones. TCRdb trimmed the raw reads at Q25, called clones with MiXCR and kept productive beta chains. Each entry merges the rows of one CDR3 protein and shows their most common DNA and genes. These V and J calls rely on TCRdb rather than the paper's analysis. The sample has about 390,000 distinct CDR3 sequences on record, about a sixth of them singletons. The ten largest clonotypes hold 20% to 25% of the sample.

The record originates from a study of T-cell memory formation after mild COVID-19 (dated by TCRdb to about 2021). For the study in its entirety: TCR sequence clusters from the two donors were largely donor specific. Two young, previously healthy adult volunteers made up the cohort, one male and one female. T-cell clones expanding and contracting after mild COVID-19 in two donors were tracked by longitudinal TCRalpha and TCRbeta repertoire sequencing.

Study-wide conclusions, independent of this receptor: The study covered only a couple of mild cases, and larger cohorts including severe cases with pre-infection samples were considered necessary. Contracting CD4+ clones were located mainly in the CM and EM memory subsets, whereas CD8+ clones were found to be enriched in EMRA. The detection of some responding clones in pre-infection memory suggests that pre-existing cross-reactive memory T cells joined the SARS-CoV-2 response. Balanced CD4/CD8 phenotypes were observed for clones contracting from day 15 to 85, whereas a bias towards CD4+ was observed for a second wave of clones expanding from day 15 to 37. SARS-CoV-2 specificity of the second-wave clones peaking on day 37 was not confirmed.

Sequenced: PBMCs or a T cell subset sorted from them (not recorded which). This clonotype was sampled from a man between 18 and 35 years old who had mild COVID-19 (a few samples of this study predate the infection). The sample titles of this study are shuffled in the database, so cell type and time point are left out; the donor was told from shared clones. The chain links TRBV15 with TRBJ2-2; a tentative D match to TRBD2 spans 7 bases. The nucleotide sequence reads TGTGCCACCAGCAGAGTTGGGGGGGGGCCTGACGGGGAGCTGTTTTTT. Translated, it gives CATSRVGGGPDGELFF.